This T cell receptor beta chain is from a study of T-cell memory formation after mild COVID-19. Looking at the study overall: Largely donor-specific TCR clusters were found.

The CDR3 spans 15 residues. With V trimmed by 1 base and J by 8 bases, 5 bases remained unmatched. Germline CDR1 reads SEHNR; CDR2 reads FQNEAQ (reference sequence). This clonotype was detected only a few times. Constant-segment primers and 5'RACE yielded cDNA libraries for TCR alpha and TCR beta, each carrying sample barcodes and UMIs. Via MiXCR, TCRdb re-called the 5' RACE reads, giving one row per CDR3 protein. The sample shows about 340,000 distinct CDR3 sequences, approximately 21% of them seen only once. J is TRBJ2-4 and V is TRBV7-9; 10 positions agree with TRBD1. The sequenced sample consisted of PBMCs or a T cell subset sorted from them (not recorded which). The clonotype comes from an adult woman who had mild COVID-19 (a few samples of this study predate the infection). Cell type and time point are not known. CDR3 amino acids: CASSLGDRGADIQYF. The DNA of the CDR3 is TGTGCCAGCAGCTTAGGGGACAGGGGAGCGGACATTCAGTACTTC.